These 25 T cell receptor beta chains were sequenced from one sample in a study of CD8 T cells in ankylosing spondylitis. TCRdb redid the calling of the 5' RACE reads with MiXCR, one entry per CDR3 protein. The sample shows 250,000 to 350,000 distinct CDR3 sequences, less than 25% of them seen only once. Sequencing was carried out using blood, either unsorted or a sorted T cell fraction (not recorded which). These TCRs come from a female donor with ankylosing spondylitis or in good health (not recorded which).

At least ten counts were recorded for this clonotype. The chain combines TRBV12-3 or TRBV12-4 with TRBJ2-7, with TRBD2 identical over 7 bases. This CDR3 contains 12 residues. V trimming: 5 bases; J trimming: 2 bases; junction bases outside the gene matches: 0. CDR3 DNA sequence: TGTGCCAGCAGTGCGGGAGCCTACGAGCAGTACTTC. Amino acid sequence: CASSAGAYEQYF.

This clonotype was seen at least ten times. This chain links TRBV12-3 or TRBV12-4 with TRBJ1-1, with 7 bases fitting TRBD1. J gave up 3 bases and V 7 bases, and 5 bases lay outside the gene matches. The CDR3 consists of 13 residues. CDR3 nucleotide sequence: TGTGCCAGCACCGTTACAGGGGACACTGAAGCTTTCTTT. It yields the protein CASTVTGDTEAFF.

This clonotype was seen repeatedly, ten times or more. The chain carries TRBV7-9 and TRBJ2-7; D perhaps matches TRBD1 (6 bases). The CDR3 is 15 residues long. Trimming took off 4 bases at V and 2 bases at J, with 15 bases between the two ends. The germline V gene has CDR1 SEHNR and CDR2 FQNEAQ (reference sequence). CDR3 protein: CASSWGPQPPYEQYF. In DNA form, the CDR3 reads TGTGCCAGCAGCTGGGGGCCGCAGCCCCCCTACGAGCAGTACTTC. Supplemented by reference TRBV7-9 and TRBJ2-7, the full variable domain reads DTGVSQNPRHKITKRGQNVTFRCDPISEHNRLYWYRQTLGQGPEFLTYFQNEAQLEKSRLLSDRFSAERPKGSFSTLEIQRTEQGDSAMYLCASSWGPQPPYEQYFGPGTRLTVT.

This clonotype was counted a few times. J is TRBJ2-7 and V is TRBV13, with D possibly called TRBD1 or TRBD2 (5 bases each). Germline values: CDR1 PRHDT, CDR2 FYEKMQ (reference sequence). The CDR3 loop spans 14 amino acids. Trimming cost V 0 bases and J 6 bases, with 12 bases left between them. DNA of the CDR3: TGTGCCAGCAGCTTAGGCAGCAGGGACGGCGAGCAGTACTTC. Its translation is CASSLGSRDGEQYF.

This clonotype was observed a handful of times. This sequence joins TRBV12-3 or TRBV12-4 and TRBJ1-5; 9 positions match TRBD1. Trimming took 8 bases from V and 5 from J; bases not matched to a gene: 7. The CDR3 is made up of 14 amino acids. The CDR3 spells CASGLTGGYQPQHF. CDR3 nucleotide sequence: TGTGCCAGCGGCCTAACAGGGGGCTATCAGCCCCAGCATTTT.

This clonotype was detected many times. The chain joins TRBV5-1 to TRBJ1-5, with D perhaps matching TRBD1 (6 bases). V lost 0 bases and J 5 bases, leaving 12 bases between the germline ends. CDR1 is SGHRS, CDR2 YFSETQ, per germline. The CDR3 runs 15 residues. The CDR3 sequence: CASSLAGGGHQPQHF. CDR3 DNA: TGCGCCAGCAGCTTGGCCGGGGGCGGACATCAGCCCCAGCATTTT.

This clonotype was counted between two and nine times. The V and J genes are TRBV20-1 and TRBJ2-1; 7 bases map to TRBD1. J was trimmed by 4 bases and V by 5 bases; bases with no gene match: 8. CDR1 and CDR2 (germline): DFQATT, SNEGSKA (reference sequence). This CDR3 has 14 amino acids. CDR3 in amino acids: CSALRDREYNEQFF. For the CDR3, the DNA is TGCAGTGCTCTCCGGGACAGAGAGTACAATGAGCAGTTCTTC.

In its sample, this clonotype was seen many times. The gene calls are TRBV7-2 and TRBJ2-5; 8 bases are shared with TRBD1. This CDR3 contains 15 residues. Germline loops: CDR1 SGHTA, CDR2 FQGNSA. V shed 5 bases, J shed 2 bases, and the junction held 7 bases outside the gene matches. This chain's CDR3 is CASSGQGGMQETQYF. CDR3 nucleotides: TGTGCCAGCAGCGGACAGGGTGGAATGCAAGAGACCCAGTACTTC.

The V and J genes are TRBV7-8 and TRBJ1-5; perhaps TRBD1 as D (5 bases). Germline V gives CDR1 SGHVS, CDR2 FQNEAQ. This CDR3 comprises 20 residues. V lost 3 bases, J lost 0 bases, and 24 bases lay in between. As DNA, the CDR3 is TGTGCCAGCAGCTTCATCCGGGACCCAGGGATGAGGTATAGCAATCAGCCCCAGCATTTT. Protein product: CASSFIRDPGMRYSNQPQHF.

V is TRBV19 and J is TRBJ1-2; 7 bases are a match to TRBD1. Germline CDR1 reads LNHDA; CDR2 reads SQIVND (reference sequence). This CDR3 contains 14 residues. The ends lost 2 bases at V and 6 bases at J; junction bases unmatched: 6. In nucleotides, the CDR3 is TGTGCCAGTAGTATACCTGGGACAGCAAATGGCTACACCTTC. Translation gives CASSIPGTANGYTF.

The chain combines TRBV7-6 with TRBJ1-2; no clear D. Germline CDR1 reads SGHVS; CDR2 reads FNYEAQ. This CDR3 has 16 amino acids. V shed 1 base and J shed 1 base, with 13 bases lying between them. CDR3 coding DNA: TGTGCCAGCAGCTTAGGTTTCGGCAGCCTTAACTATGGCTACACCTTC. Its protein is CASSLGFGSLNYGYTF.

This clonotype was seen only a few times. This chain uses TRBV4-3 with TRBJ1-2; perhaps TRBD1 as D (5 bases). Germline V gene lookup returns CDR1 LGHNA and CDR2 YSLEER. V dropped 6 bases and J dropped 3 bases, with 14 bases sitting between them. The CDR3 totals 14 residues. The CDR3 coding sequence is TGCGCCAGCAGGCGGGACTCTGGGGACTATGGCTACACCTTC. Its translation is CASRRDSGDYGYTF.

This clonotype was observed a few times. This sequence joins TRBV4-3 and TRBJ2-1; TRBD2 matches 8 bases. V lost 1 base, J lost 9 bases, and 11 bases stayed unmatched. CDR1 is LGHNA, CDR2 YSLEER, per germline. The CDR3 extends over 16 amino acids. This CDR3 reads CASSQGGGGRKSEQFF. In DNA form, the CDR3 reads TGCGCCAGCAGCCAAGGGGGAGGCGGGAGGAAGAGTGAGCAGTTCTTC.

This sequence joins TRBV20-1 and TRBJ2-2, with TRBD2 matching 11 bases. V lost 6 bases, J lost 6 bases, and 6 bases stayed unmatched. CDR1 DFQATT and CDR2 SNEGSKA come from the germline V gene (reference sequence). The CDR3 contains 14 residues. CDR3 residues: CSAPLAGGSGELFF. The CDR3, as DNA: TGCAGTGCCCCTCTAGCGGGAGGTTCCGGGGAGCTGTTTTTT.

V usage is TRBV2 and J usage is TRBJ1-5, with D uncertain. Germline loops: CDR1 SNHLY, CDR2 FYNNEI. Trimming removed 7 bases from V and 7 bases from J, with 14 bases in between. The CDR3 totals 13 residues. The CDR3 sequence: CASTLTAEQPQHF. CDR3 DNA sequence: TGTGCCAGCACTCTCACGGCCGAGCAGCCCCAGCATTTT.

This clonotype was seen only a few times. V and J are TRBV20-1 and TRBJ2-5; D is uncertain. Germline CDR1 reads DFQATT; CDR2 reads SNEGSKA (reference sequence). This CDR3 is 13 amino acids long. Between the trimmed V and J ends, which lost 2 bases and 2 bases, there was a span of 9 bases. CDR3 loop: CSARQTPQETQYF. The DNA of the CDR3 is TGCAGTGCTAGACAGACACCTCAAGAGACCCAGTACTTC.

V is TRBV27 and J is TRBJ2-7; 9 positions match TRBD1. Germline V gives CDR1 MNHEY, CDR2 SMNVEV (reference sequence). This CDR3 region has 12 residues. V lost 6 bases and J lost 8; bases outside the gene matches: 5. The CDR3 nucleotides read TGTGCCAGCAGGCCGGGACAGGGAAAGCAGTACTTC. Translation gives CASRPGQGKQYF.

This clonotype was found many times. The V and J genes are TRBV20-1 and TRBJ1-5; perhaps TRBD1 as D (5 bases). Germline loops: CDR1 DFQATT, CDR2 SNEGSKA (reference sequence). V was cut by 3 bases and J by 5 bases, with 11 bases left in between. The CDR3 contains 13 residues. The CDR3 nucleotides read TGCAGTGCTAGGTCCAGGGACGATCAGCCCCAGCATTTT. Translation: CSARSRDDQPQHF.

Only a few counts were recorded for this clonotype. This chain links TRBV20-1 with TRBJ2-7, with D tentatively TRBD1 or TRBD2 (6 bases each). Germline V gene lookup returns CDR1 DFQATT and CDR2 SNEGSKA (reference sequence). The CDR3 runs 16 residues. The ends were cut back, 6 bases at V and 4 bases at J, with 25 bases in the middle. The CDR3: CSALERRGRIRYEQYF. The CDR3 region has the DNA TGCAGTGCACTAGAGAGGAGGGGGAGGATTAGGTACGAGCAGTACTTC.

The chain has TRBV28 and TRBJ2-1; D uncertain. This CDR3 is 16 amino acids long. CDR1 and CDR2 from the germline V gene are MDHEN and SYDVKM. V lost 7 bases and J 1 base, leaving 17 bases between the germline ends. The CDR3 spells CASIRPGQVSYNEQFF. For the CDR3, the DNA is TGTGCCAGCATTAGGCCCGGTCAGGTGTCCTACAATGAGCAGTTCTTC.

The CDR3, as DNA: TGCGCCAGCAGCTTGGAGCAGGGTACCTACGAGCAGTACTTC. Translating it yields CASSLEQGTYEQYF. The chain couples TRBV5-1 to TRBJ2-7; a possible D gene is TRBD1 (5 bases). The CDR3 sequence is 14 residues long. Germline assignment: CDR1 SGHRS and CDR2 YFSETQ. V gave up 0 bases and J gave up 2 bases, with 9 bases separating them. The variable domain in full, with the rest retrieved from reference TRBV5-1 and TRBJ2-7, is KAGVTQTPRYLIKTRGQQVTLSCSPISGHRSVSWYQQTPGQGLQFLFEYFSETQRNKGNFPGRFSGRQFSNSRSEMNVSTLELGDSALYLCASSLEQGTYEQYFGPGTRLTVT.

V is TRBV20-1 and J is TRBJ2-1, with 14 bases fitting TRBD2. Trimming took 1 base from V and 6 from J; bases not matched to a gene: 2. The CDR3 covers 15 residues. The V gene's germline CDR1 is DFQATT and CDR2 SNEGSKA (reference sequence). Here the CDR3 reads CSARAGLAGVNEQFF. CDR3 nucleotide sequence: TGCAGTGCTAGAGCGGGACTAGCGGGAGTCAATGAGCAGTTCTTC.

The V gene is TRBV10-3, the J gene TRBJ2-4; D possibly corresponds to TRBD2 (5 bases). V dropped 5 bases and J dropped 9 bases, with 17 bases sitting between them. This CDR3 comprises 14 residues. Germline-derived CDR1 and CDR2 are ENHRY and SYGVKD. The CDR3 region is CAISLDSTAGIQYF. CDR3 sequence (DNA): TGTGCCATCAGTCTGGACTCAACGGCGGGCATTCAGTACTTC.

CDR3 bases: TGCGCCAGCAGTGGTGGAGCGGGAGGCTATGAGCAGTTCTTC. Its translation is CASSGGAGGYEQFF. The V and J genes are TRBV10-2 and TRBJ2-1, with 9 nucleotides matching TRBD2. This CDR3 comprises 14 residues. The junction had 6 bases not matched to a gene; V was cut back by 4 bases and J by 8 bases. The germline gives CDR1 WSHSY, CDR2 SAAADI.

This clonotype was recorded a few times. This chain uses TRBV6-2 or TRBV6-3 with TRBJ2-7; D is perhaps TRBD1 (5 bases). CDR3 length: 15 residues. Trimming removed 6 bases from V and 6 bases from J, with 21 bases in between. Germline CDR1 is MNHEY and CDR2 is SVGEGT. CDR3 sequence: CASRPQGGTSGEQYF. The CDR3, as DNA: TGTGCCAGCAGACCTCAGGGCGGAACAAGTGGCGAGCAGTACTTC.